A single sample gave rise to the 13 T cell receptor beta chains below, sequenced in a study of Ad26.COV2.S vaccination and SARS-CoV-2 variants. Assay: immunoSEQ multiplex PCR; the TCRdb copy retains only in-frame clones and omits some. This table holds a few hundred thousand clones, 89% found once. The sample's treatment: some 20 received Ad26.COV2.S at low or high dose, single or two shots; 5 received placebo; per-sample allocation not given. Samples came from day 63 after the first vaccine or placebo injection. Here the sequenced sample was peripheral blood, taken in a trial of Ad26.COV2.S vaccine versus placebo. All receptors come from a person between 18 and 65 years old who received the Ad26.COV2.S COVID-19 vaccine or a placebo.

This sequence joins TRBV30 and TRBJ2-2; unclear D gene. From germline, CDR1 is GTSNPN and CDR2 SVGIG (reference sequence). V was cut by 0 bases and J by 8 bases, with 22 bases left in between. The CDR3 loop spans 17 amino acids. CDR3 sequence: CAWSVSSSHHPPGELFF. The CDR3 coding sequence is TGTGCCTGGAGTGTATCCTCTAGTCACCACCCCCCGGGGGAGCTGTTTTTT.

The CDR3 DNA follows: TGTGCCAGCAGCTCGGGACTCCAAGTCGAGACCCAGTACTTC. Protein product: CASSSGLQVETQYF. The rearrangement joins TRBV7-2 to TRBJ2-5, with D possibly being TRBD2 (6 bases). V lost 4 bases, J lost 5 bases, and 14 bases lay in between. The CDR3 is made up of 14 amino acids. From germline, CDR1 is SGHTA and CDR2 FQGNSA.

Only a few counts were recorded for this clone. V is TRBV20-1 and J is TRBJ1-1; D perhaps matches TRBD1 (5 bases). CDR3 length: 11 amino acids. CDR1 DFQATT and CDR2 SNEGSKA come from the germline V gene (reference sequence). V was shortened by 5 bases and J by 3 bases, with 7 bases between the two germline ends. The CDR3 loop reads CSASGDTEAFF. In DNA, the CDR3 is TGCAGTGCTTCGGGGGACACTGAAGCTTTCTTT.

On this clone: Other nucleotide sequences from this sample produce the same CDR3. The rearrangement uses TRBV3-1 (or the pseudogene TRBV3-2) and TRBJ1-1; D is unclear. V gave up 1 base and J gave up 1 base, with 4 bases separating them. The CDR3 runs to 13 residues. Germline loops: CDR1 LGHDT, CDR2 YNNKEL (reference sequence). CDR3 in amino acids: CASSQGRNTEAFF. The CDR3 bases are TGTGCCAGCAGCCAAGGCCGGAACACTGAAGCTTTCTTT.

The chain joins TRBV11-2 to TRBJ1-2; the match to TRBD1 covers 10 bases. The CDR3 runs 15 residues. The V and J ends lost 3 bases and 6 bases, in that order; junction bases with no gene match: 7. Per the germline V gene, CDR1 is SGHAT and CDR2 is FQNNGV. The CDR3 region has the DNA TGTGCCAGCAGCTTTCTCCCGGACAGGGGGGATGGCTACACCTTC. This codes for CASSFLPDRGDGYTF.

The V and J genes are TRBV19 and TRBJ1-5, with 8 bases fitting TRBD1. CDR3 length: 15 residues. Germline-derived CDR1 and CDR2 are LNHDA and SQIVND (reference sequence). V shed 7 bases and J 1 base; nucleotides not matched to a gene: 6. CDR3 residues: CASMSRGRSNQPQHF. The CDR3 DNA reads TGTGCCAGTATGTCCAGGGGGCGAAGCAATCAGCCCCAGCATTTT. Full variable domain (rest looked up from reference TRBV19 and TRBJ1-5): DGGITQSPKYLFRKEGQNVTLSCEQNLNHDAMYWYRQDPGQGLRLIYYSQIVNDFQKGDIAEGYSVSREKKESFPLTVTSAQKNPTAFYLCASMSRGRSNQPQHFGDGTRLSIL.

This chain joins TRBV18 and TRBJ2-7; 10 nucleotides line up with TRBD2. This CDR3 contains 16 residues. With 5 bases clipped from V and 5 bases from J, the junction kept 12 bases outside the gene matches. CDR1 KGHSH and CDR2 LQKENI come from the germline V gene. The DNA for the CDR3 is TGTGCCAGCTCAGCCCTGGGACTAGCGTTACGGAACGAGCAGTACTTC. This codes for CASSALGLALRNEQYF.

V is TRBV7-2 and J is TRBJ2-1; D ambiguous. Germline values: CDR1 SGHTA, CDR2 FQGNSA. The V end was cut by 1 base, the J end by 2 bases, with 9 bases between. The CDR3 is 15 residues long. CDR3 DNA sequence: TGTGCCAGCAGCTTAGTCGGTAGGACCTACAATGAGCAGTTCTTC. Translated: CASSLVGRTYNEQFF.

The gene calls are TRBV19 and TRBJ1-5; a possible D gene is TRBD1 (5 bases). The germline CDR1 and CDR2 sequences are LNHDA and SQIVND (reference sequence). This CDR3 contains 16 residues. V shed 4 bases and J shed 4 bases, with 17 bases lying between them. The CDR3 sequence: CASSTVSRGNNQPQHF. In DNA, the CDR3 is TGTGCCAGTAGTACCGTCTCGAGGGGAAATAATCAGCCCCAGCATTTT.

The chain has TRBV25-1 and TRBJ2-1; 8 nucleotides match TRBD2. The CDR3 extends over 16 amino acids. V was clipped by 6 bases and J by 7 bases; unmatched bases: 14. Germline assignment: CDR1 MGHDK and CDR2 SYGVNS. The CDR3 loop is CASRAGGSGSSNEQFF. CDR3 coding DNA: TGTGCCAGCAGGGCCGGAGGGAGCGGGAGCTCAAATGAGCAGTTCTTC.

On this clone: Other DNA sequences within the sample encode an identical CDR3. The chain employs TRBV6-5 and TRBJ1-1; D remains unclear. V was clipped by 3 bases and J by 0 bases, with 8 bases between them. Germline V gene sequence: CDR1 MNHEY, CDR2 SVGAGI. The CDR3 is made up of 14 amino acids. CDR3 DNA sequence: TGTGCCAGCAGTTATAGTAGGCTGAACACTGAAGCTTTCTTT. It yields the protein CASSYSRLNTEAFF.

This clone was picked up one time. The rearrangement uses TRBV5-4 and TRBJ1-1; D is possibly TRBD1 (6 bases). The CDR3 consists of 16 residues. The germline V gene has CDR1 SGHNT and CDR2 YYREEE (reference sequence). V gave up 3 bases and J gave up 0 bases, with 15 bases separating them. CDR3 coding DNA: TGTGCCAGCAGCTCAGGGGCGTGGGCCTTGAACACTGAAGCTTTCTTT. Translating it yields CASSSGAWALNTEAFF.

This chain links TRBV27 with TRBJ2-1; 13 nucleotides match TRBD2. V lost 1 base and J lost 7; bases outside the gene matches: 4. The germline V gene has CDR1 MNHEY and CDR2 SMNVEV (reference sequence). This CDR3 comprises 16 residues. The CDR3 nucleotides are TGTGCCAGCAGTTTATGGACTAGCGGGAGTAATAATGAGCAGTTCTTC. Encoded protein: CASSLWTSGSNNEQFF.